This is a list of T cell receptor beta chains from one sample in a study of cytomegalovirus exposure and HLA in healthy donors. The method was immunoSEQ multiplex PCR; TCRdb's version includes in-frame clones alone and lacks a portion of them. The sample yields about 280,000 clones, just over 85% seen once. Sequenced input: PBMCs. The receptor set was obtained from a woman between 18 and 29 years old in good health and CMV-seronegative. The CDR3 runs from the conserved cysteine through the conserved F or W. The D gene is left open where the match is weak. Clone size is stated in some rows and not others, as once, few, many or a class when expanded.

d_call: .
v_call: TRBV10-3
j_call: TRBJ1-2
clone_size: .
cdr3_nt: TGTGCCACCCGGGAGGGCCAGGGCGTGAGCTATGGCTACACCTTC
cdr3_aa: CATREGQGVSYGYTF

d_call: .
v_call: TRBV7-2
j_call: TRBJ2-3
clone_size: .
cdr3_nt: TGTGCCAGCAGCTTAGGAGAGGGTCCCCCAGATACGCAGTATTTT
cdr3_aa: CASSLGEGPPDTQYF

d_call: .
v_call: TRBV5-1
j_call: TRBJ2-7
clone_size: few
cdr3_nt: TGCGCCAGCAGCGCCACCAGGGATCTCGGCTACGAGCAGTACTTC
cdr3_aa: CASSATRDLGYEQYF

d_call: .
v_call: TRBV4-2
j_call: TRBJ1-1
clone_size: .
cdr3_nt: TGTGCCAGCAGCCAAGGGCAGGGGTCCACTGAAGCTTTCTTT
cdr3_aa: CASSQGQGSTEAFF

d_call: TRBD1
v_call: TRBV28
j_call: TRBJ2-2
clone_size: .
cdr3_nt: TGTGCCAGCACCTCTTGGGGACAGGGGATCACCGGGGAGCTGTTTTTT
cdr3_aa: CASTSWGQGITGELFF

d_call: .
v_call: TRBV4-1
j_call: TRBJ1-3
clone_size: .
cdr3_nt: TGCGCCAGCAGCCAGTACAGGGTCTCTGGAAACACCATATATTTT
cdr3_aa: CASSQYRVSGNTIYF

d_call: .
v_call: TRBV5-5
j_call: TRBJ1-2
clone_size: .
cdr3_nt: TGTGCCAGCAGCTTGATAGAGAACTATGGCTACACCTTC
cdr3_aa: CASSLIENYGYTF

d_call: .
v_call: TRBV4-3
j_call: TRBJ1-1
clone_size: .
cdr3_nt: TGCGCCAGCAGCCTAATTATTTCGGGGAACACTGAAGCTTTCTTT
cdr3_aa: CASSLIISGNTEAFF

d_call: .
v_call: TRBV4-3
j_call: TRBJ1-3
clone_size: few
cdr3_nt: TGCGCCAGCAGCCAAGAAGCACCGGGGGCTGGAAACACCATATATTTT
cdr3_aa: CASSQEAPGAGNTIYF

d_call: TRBD1
v_call: TRBV30
j_call: TRBJ1-4
clone_size: .
cdr3_nt: TGTGCCTGGAGTGTACAGACAGGGTGGGAAAAACTGTTTTTT
cdr3_aa: CAWSVQTGWEKLFF

d_call: .
v_call: TRBV11-2
j_call: TRBJ2-7
clone_size: .
cdr3_nt: TGTGCCAGCAGCTTAGTATCGACAGAGAGTTACGAGCAGTACTTC
cdr3_aa: CASSLVSTESYEQYF

d_call: .
v_call: TRBV9
j_call: TRBJ1-5
clone_size: .
cdr3_nt: TGTGCCAGCAGCCTGGAGGATAGCAATCAGCCCCAGCATTTT
cdr3_aa: CASSLEDSNQPQHF

d_call: TRBD2
v_call: TRBV27
j_call: TRBJ2-1
clone_size: .
cdr3_nt: TGTGCCAGCAGTTACGGGGGAGGGAATGAGCAGTTCTTC
cdr3_aa: CASSYGGGNEQFF

d_call: TRBD1
v_call: TRBV4-3
j_call: TRBJ1-6
clone_size: .
cdr3_nt: TGCGCCAGCAACCAAGATTTGGCCGTAACAGGGGGCGATTCACCCCTCCACTTT
cdr3_aa: CASNQDLAVTGGDSPLHF

d_call: TRBD2
v_call: TRBV2
j_call: TRBJ2-1
clone_size: .
cdr3_nt: TGTGCCAGCAGTGAAAGTCCTAGCGGGATGGCGAATGAGCAGTTCTTC
cdr3_aa: CASSESPSGMANEQFF

d_call: TRBD1
v_call: TRBV9
j_call: TRBJ1-2
clone_size: .
cdr3_nt: TGTGCCAGCAGCTCGACAGGGGGCGGTGGCTACACCTTC
cdr3_aa: CASSSTGGGGYTF

d_call: .
v_call: TRBV6-4
j_call: TRBJ2-2
clone_size: .
cdr3_nt: TGTGCCAGCAGTGACGAAAGTGAGACCGGGGAGCTGTTTTTT
cdr3_aa: CASSDESETGELFF

d_call: TRBD2
v_call: TRBV7-2
j_call: TRBJ2-5
clone_size: .
cdr3_nt: TGTGCCAGCAGCTTCCGCCGACTAGCGGGGGGACAAGAGACCCAGTACTTC
cdr3_aa: CASSFRRLAGGQETQYF

d_call: .
v_call: TRBV6-5
j_call: TRBJ2-7
clone_size: .
cdr3_nt: TGTGCCAGCAGACTCCGGGACACCGACTACGAGCAGTACTTC
cdr3_aa: CASRLRDTDYEQYF

d_call: TRBD1
v_call: TRBV18
j_call: TRBJ2-7
clone_size: few
cdr3_nt: TGTGCCAGCTCACCACGGGGAGGGACAGGGGGCTCCTACGAGCAGTACTTC
cdr3_aa: CASSPRGGTGGSYEQYF

d_call: TRBD1
v_call: TRBV9
j_call: TRBJ2-7
clone_size: few
cdr3_nt: TGTGCCAGCAGCCTGACAGGGGGGGAGCTCGACGAGCAGTACTTC
cdr3_aa: CASSLTGGELDEQYF

d_call: TRBD2
v_call: TRBV27
j_call: TRBJ2-5
clone_size: .
cdr3_nt: TGTGCCAGCAGTTTCGGGACTAGCGGGAGAGAGACCCAGTACTTC
cdr3_aa: CASSFGTSGRETQYF

d_call: TRBD2
v_call: TRBV9
j_call: TRBJ2-7
clone_size: .
cdr3_nt: TGTGCCAGCAGCGCATCTAGCGGACGGCCCTACGAGCAGTACTTC
cdr3_aa: CASSASSGRPYEQYF

d_call: .
v_call: TRBV7-9
j_call: TRBJ1-1
clone_size: .
cdr3_nt: TGTGCCAGCAGCTCAAATACAGGGAATTTGGGTGAAGCTTTCTTT
cdr3_aa: CASSSNTGNLGEAFF